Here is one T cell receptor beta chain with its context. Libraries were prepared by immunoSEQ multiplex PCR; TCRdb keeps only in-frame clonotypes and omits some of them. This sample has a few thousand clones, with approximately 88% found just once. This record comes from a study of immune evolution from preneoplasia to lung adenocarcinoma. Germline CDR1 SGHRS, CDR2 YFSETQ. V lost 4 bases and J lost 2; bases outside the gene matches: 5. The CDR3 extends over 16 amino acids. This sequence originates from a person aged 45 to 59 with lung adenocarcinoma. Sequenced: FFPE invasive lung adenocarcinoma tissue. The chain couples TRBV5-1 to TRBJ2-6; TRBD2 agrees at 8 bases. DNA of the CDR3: TGCGCCAGCAGCCCCGCGGGAGGAGCTGGGGCCAACGTCCTGACTTTC. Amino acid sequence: CASSPAGGAGANVLTF.